This record concerns one T cell receptor (beta chain) sequence. Its matching antigen is unknown. TCRdb re-called the reads through MiXCR, storing one row per CDR3 protein. The table shows hundreds of thousands of distinct CDR3 sequences, with roughly 36% occurring only once. This record belongs to a study of T cell repertoires in cytomegalovirus infection. V lost 10 bases and J lost 5, with 16 bases in between. Germline CDR1 and CDR2: LNHDA and SQIVND (reference sequence). The CDR3 covers 13 residues. This specimen consisted of cultured PBMCs, obtained from culture after CMV antigen stimulation. This clonotype was obtained from a human donor in good health (CMV status not recorded). Some clones in this sample may be carry-over from other donors' samples. The rearrangement joins TRBV19 to TRBJ2-3; D not resolved. CDR3 region: CATTRPGGDTQYF. The CDR3 region has the DNA TGTGCCACTACGCGACCCGGCGGAGATACGCAGTATTTT.